These 22 T cell receptor beta chains were all obtained from the same sample, sequenced in a study of cytotoxic CD8 clonotypes in ibrutinib-treated CLL. TCRdb's table, derived via immunoSEQ multiplex PCR, lists solely in-frame clones and lacks some. Here the sample spans some 310,000 clones, almost 80% being singletons. The sample consisted of PBMCs, taken before ibrutinib treatment. The receptor source for this set is a human donor with chronic lymphocytic leukemia.

The CDR3 nucleotides read TGTGCCAGCGGTCCGGGACAGGGTTCAGATACGCAGTATTTT. Protein: CASGPGQGSDTQYF. The chain is built from TRBV9 and TRBJ2-3; 9 nucleotides line up with TRBD1. Germline assignment: CDR1 SGDLS and CDR2 YYNGEE. V lost 7 bases to trimming and J lost 4 bases; unmatched junction nucleotides: 7. This CDR3 region has 14 residues.

The table lists this clone with a few counts. This sequence joins TRBV10-3 and TRBJ2-7; TRBD1 agrees at 11 bases. V dropped 4 bases and J dropped 7; count of bases not matched to a gene: 6. CDR3 length: 14 amino acids. Germline CDR1 is ENHRY and CDR2 is SYGVKD. CDR3 nucleotides: TGTGCCATCAGTGGCCCGGACAGGGGGCAAGAGCAGTACTTC. Encoded protein: CAISGPDRGQEQYF.

The V call is TRBV6-1, the J call TRBJ2-7, with 8 bases lining up with TRBD2. CDR1 MNHNS and CDR2 SASEGT come from the germline V gene. With 8 bases clipped from V and 10 bases from J, the junction kept 7 bases outside the gene matches. The CDR3 is made up of 11 amino acids. CDR3 sequence (DNA): TGTGCCAGCTTATTACTAGCGGTTCAGTACTTC. This translates into CASLLLAVQYF.

The J gene is TRBJ2-3, the V gene TRBV27, with D tentatively TRBD1 or TRBD2 (5 bases each). This CDR3 spans 15 amino acids. The germline gives CDR1 MNHEY, CDR2 SMNVEV (reference sequence). Trimming took 1 base from V and 0 from J, leaving 8 bases between them. The CDR3 DNA sequence: TGTGCCAGCAGTTTATATGAGGGGAGCACAGATACGCAGTATTTT. It specifies CASSLYEGSTDTQYF.

This chain connects TRBV28 to TRBJ1-2, with no clear D. Germline V gene data show CDR1 as MDHEN and CDR2 as SYDVKM. This CDR3 spans 14 amino acids. V lost 1 base, J lost 3 bases, and 9 bases lay in between. This CDR3 is CASSLSTDYYGYTF. The CDR3 DNA reads as TGTGCCAGCAGTTTATCCACAGATTACTATGGCTACACCTTC.

The rearrangement uses TRBV7-2 and TRBJ2-3; tentatively, D is TRBD2 (6 bases). Trimming took off 5 bases at V and 3 bases at J, with 9 bases between the two ends. The CDR3 length is 13 residues. CDR1 SGHTA and CDR2 FQGNSA come from the germline V gene. The CDR3 here is CASSRDSTDTQYF. For the CDR3, the DNA is TGTGCCAGCAGCAGGGACTCTACAGATACGCAGTATTTT.

V gene TRBV25-1 combines with J gene TRBJ2-7; D may be TRBD1 or TRBD2 (5 bases each). V was trimmed by 4 bases and J by 3 bases, leaving 13 bases between them. This CDR3 is built from 14 residues. Germline CDR1 reads MGHDK; CDR2 reads SYGVNS. In DNA form, the CDR3 reads TGTGCCAGCAGTGGGGGGACCCCCGGCTACGAGCAGTACTTC. Amino acid sequence: CASSGGTPGYEQYF.

Only a few counts were recorded for this clone. This chain links TRBV6-5 with TRBJ2-7; 8 bases map to TRBD2. This CDR3 contains 15 residues. V was clipped by 0 bases and J by 2 bases; unmatched bases: 3. Germline lookup yields CDR1 MNHEY and CDR2 SVGAGI. The CDR3 DNA reads as TGTGCCAGCAGTTACTCGAGGACTAGCCCCTACGAGCAGTACTTC. Amino acids: CASSYSRTSPYEQYF.

The chain carries TRBV4-3 and TRBJ2-3; TRBD1 is a possible D gene (6 bases). The CDR3 extends over 13 amino acids. With 7 bases removed from V and 1 base from J, the gap between germline ends came to 9 bases. Germline V gene lookup returns CDR1 LGHNA and CDR2 YSLEER. Written as DNA, the CDR3 is TGCGCCAGCAAGGACAGTGGCACAGATACGCAGTATTTT. Its translation is CASKDSGTDTQYF.

This clone was seen only a few times. This chain uses TRBV19 with TRBJ2-2; 7 positions match TRBD2. CDR3 length equals 15 residues. Germline lookup yields CDR1 LNHDA and CDR2 SQIVND (reference sequence). The trim removed 4 bases at V and 2 bases at J, leaving 4 bases unmatched. DNA of the CDR3: TGTGCCAGTAGTACTGGAGCGGGAAACACCGGGGAGCTGTTTTTT. Translation: CASSTGAGNTGELFF.

CDR3 DNA: TGCAGCGTTGATTTGTTGGACCAATATGCGACTGAAGCTTTCTTT. This codes for CSVDLLDQYATEAFF. V usage is TRBV29-1 and J usage is TRBJ1-1; no definite D call. V was cut by 3 bases and J by 5 bases, with 19 bases left in between. Germline CDR1 is SQVTM and CDR2 is ANQGSEA. CDR3 length: 15 residues.

The J gene is TRBJ2-5, the V gene TRBV19; perhaps TRBD1 as D (5 bases). Germline V gene data show CDR1 as LNHDA and CDR2 as SQIVND (reference sequence). Between the trimmed V and J ends, which lost 1 base and 3 bases, there was a span of 9 bases. This CDR3 region has 14 residues. CDR3 nucleotide sequence: TGTGCCAGTAGTATAGGGGGCCGTGAAGAGACCCAGTACTTC. This translates into CASSIGGREETQYF. Full variable domain (remainder filled in from reference TRBV19 and TRBJ2-5): DGGITQSPKYLFRKEGQNVTLSCEQNLNHDAMYWYRQDPGQGLRLIYYSQIVNDFQKGDIAEGYSVSREKKESFPLTVTSAQKNPTAFYLCASSIGGREETQYFGPGTRLLVL.

This chain connects TRBV9 to TRBJ2-5; 11 bases are a match to TRBD2. The CDR3 loop spans 17 amino acids. J was trimmed by 0 bases and V by 0 bases; bases with no gene match: 4. Germline CDR1 reads SGDLS; CDR2 reads YYNGEE. The DNA for the CDR3 is TGTGCCAGCAGCGTAGCGGGACTAGCGGAGTACCAAGAGACCCAGTACTTC. It specifies CASSVAGLAEYQETQYF. Supplemented by reference TRBV9 and TRBJ2-5, the full variable domain reads DSGVTQTPKHLITATGQRVTLRCSPRSGDLSVYWYQQSLDQGLQFLIQYYNGEERAKGNILERFSAQQFPDLHSELNLSSLELGDSALYFCASSVAGLAEYQETQYFGPGTRLLVL.

The rearrangement joins TRBV4-1 to TRBJ1-5, with 10 bases lining up with TRBD1. Germline-derived CDR1 and CDR2 are MGHRA and YSYEKL. The CDR3 extends over 15 amino acids. The V gene end was trimmed by 1 base and the J gene end by 6 bases; junction bases not matched to a gene: 3. The CDR3 loop is CASSQVGQGIQPQHF. The CDR3 nucleotides are TGCGCCAGCAGCCAAGTGGGACAGGGGATTCAGCCCCAGCATTTT.

This chain uses TRBV9 with TRBJ1-2; tentative D call: TRBD1 (6 bases). V was shortened by 3 bases and J by 0 bases, with 18 bases between the two germline ends. The V gene's germline CDR1 is SGDLS and CDR2 YYNGEE. This CDR3 has 17 amino acids. This CDR3 reads CASSAPTPGDSNYGYTF. DNA for the CDR3: TGTGCCAGCAGCGCCCCCACCCCAGGGGACTCTAACTATGGCTACACCTTC.

The chain combines TRBV6-5 with TRBJ1-4; D possibly corresponds to TRBD1 (6 bases). CDR1 and CDR2 (germline): MNHEY, SVGAGI. Trimming took off 1 base at V and 8 bases at J, with 14 bases between the two ends. This CDR3 has 15 amino acids. CDR3 amino acids: CASSYLGARNEKLFF. In DNA form, the CDR3 reads TGTGCCAGCAGTTACTTGGGGGCCCGAAACGAAAAACTGTTTTTT.

This clone came up once. The genes are TRBV11-2 and TRBJ2-7; D is possibly TRBD2 (6 bases). Looked up from germline, CDR1 is SGHAT and CDR2 is FQNNGV. The CDR3 covers 14 residues. V gave up 0 bases and J gave up 3 bases, with 9 bases separating them. CDR3 region: CASSLEAGIYEQYF. For the CDR3, the DNA is TGTGCCAGCAGCTTAGAGGCGGGGATCTACGAGCAGTACTTC.

This clone was counted a single time. This rearrangement joins TRBV7-6 to TRBJ1-1; possible D gene TRBD1, 5 bases. The V gene lost 3 bases and the J gene lost 4 bases, with 6 bases spanning the gap. The CDR3 runs 12 residues. CDR1 is SGHVS, CDR2 FNYEAQ, per germline. In DNA, the CDR3 is TGTGCCAGCAGCTTCCAGGGCACTGAAGCTTTCTTT. Translation gives CASSFQGTEAFF.

The rearrangement links TRBV27 to TRBJ1-1; D ambiguous. From germline, CDR1 is MNHEY and CDR2 SMNVEV (reference sequence). V dropped 4 bases and J dropped 5 bases, with 11 bases sitting between them. CDR3 length: 13 amino acids. DNA for the CDR3: TGTGCCAGCAGTTATGACCTGGGGACTGAAGCTTTCTTT. The encoded protein is CASSYDLGTEAFF.

The CDR3 bases are TGTGCCAGCAGCGGGAGTGGGGCCGGGGAGCTGTTTTTT. Its translation is CASSGSGAGELFF. The chain employs TRBV6-1 and TRBJ2-2, with a possible D match to TRBD2 (6 bases). This CDR3 is built from 13 residues. Germline V gives CDR1 MNHNS, CDR2 SASEGT. The V end lost 6 bases, the J end lost 6 bases, and 11 bases lay between the germline ends.

This clone was recorded only once. The V and J genes are TRBV7-9 and TRBJ2-1; TRBD1 agrees at 9 bases. Trimming at V came to 4 bases and at J to 3 bases, leaving 7 bases not matched to a gene. The germline V gene has CDR1 SEHNR and CDR2 FQNEAQ (reference sequence). There are 16 residues in the CDR3. CDR3 in DNA: TGTGCCAGCAGCTACATCGACAGGGGGGTCTACAATGAGCAGTTCTTC. Amino acid sequence: CASSYIDRGVYNEQFF.

The V and J genes are TRBV7-2 and TRBJ2-5, with 10 bases fitting TRBD1. There are 16 residues in the CDR3. The germline CDR1 and CDR2 sequences are SGHTA and FQGNSA. Trimming took 1 base from V and 1 from J; bases not matched to a gene: 3. The CDR3 region is CASSLVGQGVQETQYF. In DNA form, the CDR3 reads TGTGCCAGCAGCTTAGTTGGACAGGGGGTCCAAGAGACCCAGTACTTC.